The next 10 T cell receptor beta chains were all read from a single sample in a study of Graves' ophthalmopathy and Graves' hyperthyroidism. Beta-chain TCR CDR3 regions were amplified from RNA transcripts. First-round RT-PCR employed HTBI primers, with a second-round multiplex PCR after it. One entry per CDR3 protein results from TCRdb running MiXCR on the multiplex PCR reads. The sample has 300,000 to 400,000 distinct CDR3 sequences; roughly 15% are singletons. The sequencing input was peripheral blood. These receptors were collected from an adult man with Graves' ophthalmopathy.

In this sample, this clonotype turned up many times. The chain combines TRBV19 with TRBJ2-5; 7 nucleotides agree with TRBD1. The CDR3 spans 15 residues. V was pared by 3 bases and J by 2 bases, with 6 bases of the junction left unmatched. The V gene's germline CDR1 is LNHDA and CDR2 SQIVND (reference sequence). This chain's CDR3 is CASSISDRAQETQYF. The CDR3, as DNA: TGTGCCAGTAGTATTTCCGACAGGGCTCAAGAGACCCAGTACTTC.

In its sample, this clonotype was seen many times. The CDR3 reads CASSLTGAGGAEAFF. The DNA of the CDR3 is TGCGCCAGCAGCTTGACAGGGGCAGGTGGTGCTGAAGCTTTCTTT. This chain connects TRBV5-1 to TRBJ1-1; 7 bases are shared with TRBD1. This CDR3 region has 15 residues. Germline CDR1 reads SGHRS; CDR2 reads YFSETQ. Germline trimming cut 1 base from V and 6 bases from J; bases unmatched to any gene: 9.

The chain has TRBV12-3 or TRBV12-4 and TRBJ1-1; D may be TRBD1 (6 bases). The length of the CDR3 is 14 residues. V lost 11 bases and J 0 bases, leaving 16 bases between the germline ends. This CDR3 is CAYSWGALNTEAFF. In nucleotides, the CDR3 is TGTGCCTACTCATGGGGGGCTTTGAACACTGAAGCTTTCTTT.

This clonotype was seen more than once but under ten times. The rearrangement joins TRBV6-2 or TRBV6-3 to TRBJ1-5; tentative D call: TRBD1 (5 bases). The CDR3 has 14 amino acids. V was clipped by 10 bases and J by 3 bases, with 16 bases between them. Germline V gives CDR1 MNHEY, CDR2 SVGEGT. The CDR3 DNA sequence: TGTGCCACCGTAGGACACCCGAACAATCAGCCCCAGCATTTT. The encoded protein is CATVGHPNNQPQHF.

This clonotype was detected ten times or more. This chain uses TRBV4-2 with TRBJ1-1; no reliable D call. V lost 0 bases and J lost 1, with 15 bases in between. Germline loops: CDR1 LGHNA, CDR2 YNFKEQ. The length of the CDR3 is 17 residues. This chain's CDR3 is CASSQDRELVRNTEAFF. DNA of the CDR3: TGTGCCAGCAGCCAAGATCGAGAGTTGGTACGGAACACTGAAGCTTTCTTT.

This clonotype was seen at least ten times. This rearrangement joins TRBV12-3 or TRBV12-4 to TRBJ2-5, with TRBD1 matching 7 bases. Losses at the gene ends were 5 bases for V and 0 bases for J; bases not matched to a gene: 12. This CDR3 spans 17 amino acids. The DNA for the CDR3 is TGTGCCAGCAGTCCCCTTCGACAGGGATCGTACCAAGAGACCCAGTACTTC. Residues: CASSPLRQGSYQETQYF.

In its sample, this clonotype was seen many times. This sequence joins TRBV5-1 and TRBJ2-7, with TRBD2 matching over 7 bases. CDR3 length: 14 amino acids. Germline lookup yields CDR1 SGHRS and CDR2 YFSETQ. The V gene end was trimmed by 7 bases and the J gene end by 5 bases; junction bases not matched to a gene: 12. The CDR3 DNA reads TGCGCCAGCTCCCCCCTTACTAGCGTCCACGAGCAGTACTTC. The encoded protein is CASSPLTSVHEQYF.

This clonotype was picked up many times. The chain combines TRBV24-1 with TRBJ1-1; unclear D gene. This CDR3 is 14 amino acids long. Germline V CDR1 and CDR2: KGHDR, SFDVKD. Trimming shortened V by 4 bases and J by 10 bases, and 18 bases separated the two germline ends. This CDR3 is CATSDVTATLGAFF. Here the CDR3 DNA reads TGTGCCACCAGTGACGTTACAGCCACGCTAGGAGCTTTCTTT.

This clonotype has a count of ten or more. The chain recombines TRBV10-3 with TRBJ2-2; 12 nucleotides line up with TRBD1. The CDR3 runs 15 residues. V lost 6 bases and J lost 7; bases outside the gene matches: 6. Looked up from germline, CDR1 is ENHRY and CDR2 is SYGVKD. This CDR3 is CAIRRDRGQGGELFF. For the CDR3, the DNA is TGTGCCATCAGAAGGGACAGGGGGCAGGGCGGGGAGCTGTTTTTT.

This clonotype was observed a single time. V gene TRBV10-3 combines with J gene TRBJ2-7, with 8 nucleotides matching TRBD1. With the DNA end fitting TRBJ2-1 better, the J assignment may be wrong. There are 16 residues in the CDR3. Germline V lookup: CDR1 ENHRY, CDR2 SYGVKD. The CDR3 here is CAISESRDRIPYEQFF. The CDR3 DNA reads TGTGCCATCAGTGAGTCGAGGGACAGGATTCCCTACGAGCAGTTCTTC.